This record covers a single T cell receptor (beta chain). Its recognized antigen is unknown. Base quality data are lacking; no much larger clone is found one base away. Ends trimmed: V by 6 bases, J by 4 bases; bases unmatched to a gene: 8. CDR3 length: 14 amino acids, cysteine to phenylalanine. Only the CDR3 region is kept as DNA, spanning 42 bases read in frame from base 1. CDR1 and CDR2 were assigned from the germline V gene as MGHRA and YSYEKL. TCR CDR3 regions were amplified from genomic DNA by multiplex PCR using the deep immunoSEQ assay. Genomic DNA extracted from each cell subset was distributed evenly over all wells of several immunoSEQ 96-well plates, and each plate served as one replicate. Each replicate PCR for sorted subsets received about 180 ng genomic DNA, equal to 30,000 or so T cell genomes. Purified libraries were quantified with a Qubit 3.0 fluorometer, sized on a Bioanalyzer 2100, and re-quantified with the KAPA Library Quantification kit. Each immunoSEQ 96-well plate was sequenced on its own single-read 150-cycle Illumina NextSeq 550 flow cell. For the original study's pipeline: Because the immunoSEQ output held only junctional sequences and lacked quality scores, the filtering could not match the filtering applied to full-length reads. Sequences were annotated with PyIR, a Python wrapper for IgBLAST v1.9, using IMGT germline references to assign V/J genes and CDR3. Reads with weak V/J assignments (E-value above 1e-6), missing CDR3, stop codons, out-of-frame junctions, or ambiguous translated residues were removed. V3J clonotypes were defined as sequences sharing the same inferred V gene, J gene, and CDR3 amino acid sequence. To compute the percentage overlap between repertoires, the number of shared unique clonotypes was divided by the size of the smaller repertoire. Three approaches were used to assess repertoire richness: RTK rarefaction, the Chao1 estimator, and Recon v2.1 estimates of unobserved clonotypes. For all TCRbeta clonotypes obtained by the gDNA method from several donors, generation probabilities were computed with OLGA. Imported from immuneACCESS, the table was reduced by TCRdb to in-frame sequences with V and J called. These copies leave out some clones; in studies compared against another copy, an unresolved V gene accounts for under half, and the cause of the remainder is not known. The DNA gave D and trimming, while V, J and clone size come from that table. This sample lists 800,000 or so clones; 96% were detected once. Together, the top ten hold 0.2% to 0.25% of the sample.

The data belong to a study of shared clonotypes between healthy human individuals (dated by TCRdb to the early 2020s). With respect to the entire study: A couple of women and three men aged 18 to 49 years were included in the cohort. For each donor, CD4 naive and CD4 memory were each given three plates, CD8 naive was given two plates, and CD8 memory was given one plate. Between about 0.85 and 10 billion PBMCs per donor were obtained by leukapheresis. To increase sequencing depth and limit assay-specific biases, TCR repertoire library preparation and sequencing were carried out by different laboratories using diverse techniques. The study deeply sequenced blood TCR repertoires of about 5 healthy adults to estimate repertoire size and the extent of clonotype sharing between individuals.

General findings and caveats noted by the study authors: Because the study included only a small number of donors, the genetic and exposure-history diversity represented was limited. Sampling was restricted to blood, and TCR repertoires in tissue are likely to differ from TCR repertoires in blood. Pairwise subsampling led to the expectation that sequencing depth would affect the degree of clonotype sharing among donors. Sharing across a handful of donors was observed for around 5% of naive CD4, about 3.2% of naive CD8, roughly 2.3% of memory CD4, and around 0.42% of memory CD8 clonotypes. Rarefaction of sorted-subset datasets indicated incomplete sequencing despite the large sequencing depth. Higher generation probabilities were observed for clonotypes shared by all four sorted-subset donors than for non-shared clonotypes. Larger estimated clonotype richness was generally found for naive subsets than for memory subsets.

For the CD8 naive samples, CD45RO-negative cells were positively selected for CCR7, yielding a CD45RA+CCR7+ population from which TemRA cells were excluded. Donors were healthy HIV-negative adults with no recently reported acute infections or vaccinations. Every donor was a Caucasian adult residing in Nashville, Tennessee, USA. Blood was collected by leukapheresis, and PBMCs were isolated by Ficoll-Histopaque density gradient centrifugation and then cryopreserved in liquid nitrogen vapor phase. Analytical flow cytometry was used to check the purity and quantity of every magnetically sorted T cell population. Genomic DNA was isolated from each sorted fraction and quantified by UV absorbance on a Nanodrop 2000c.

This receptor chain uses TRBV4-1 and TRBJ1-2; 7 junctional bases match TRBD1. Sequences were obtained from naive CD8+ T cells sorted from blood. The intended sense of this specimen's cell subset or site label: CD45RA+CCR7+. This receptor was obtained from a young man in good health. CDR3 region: CASSQYRGSYGYTF. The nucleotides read TGCGCCAGCAGTCAATACAGGGGATCCTATGGCTACACCTTC.